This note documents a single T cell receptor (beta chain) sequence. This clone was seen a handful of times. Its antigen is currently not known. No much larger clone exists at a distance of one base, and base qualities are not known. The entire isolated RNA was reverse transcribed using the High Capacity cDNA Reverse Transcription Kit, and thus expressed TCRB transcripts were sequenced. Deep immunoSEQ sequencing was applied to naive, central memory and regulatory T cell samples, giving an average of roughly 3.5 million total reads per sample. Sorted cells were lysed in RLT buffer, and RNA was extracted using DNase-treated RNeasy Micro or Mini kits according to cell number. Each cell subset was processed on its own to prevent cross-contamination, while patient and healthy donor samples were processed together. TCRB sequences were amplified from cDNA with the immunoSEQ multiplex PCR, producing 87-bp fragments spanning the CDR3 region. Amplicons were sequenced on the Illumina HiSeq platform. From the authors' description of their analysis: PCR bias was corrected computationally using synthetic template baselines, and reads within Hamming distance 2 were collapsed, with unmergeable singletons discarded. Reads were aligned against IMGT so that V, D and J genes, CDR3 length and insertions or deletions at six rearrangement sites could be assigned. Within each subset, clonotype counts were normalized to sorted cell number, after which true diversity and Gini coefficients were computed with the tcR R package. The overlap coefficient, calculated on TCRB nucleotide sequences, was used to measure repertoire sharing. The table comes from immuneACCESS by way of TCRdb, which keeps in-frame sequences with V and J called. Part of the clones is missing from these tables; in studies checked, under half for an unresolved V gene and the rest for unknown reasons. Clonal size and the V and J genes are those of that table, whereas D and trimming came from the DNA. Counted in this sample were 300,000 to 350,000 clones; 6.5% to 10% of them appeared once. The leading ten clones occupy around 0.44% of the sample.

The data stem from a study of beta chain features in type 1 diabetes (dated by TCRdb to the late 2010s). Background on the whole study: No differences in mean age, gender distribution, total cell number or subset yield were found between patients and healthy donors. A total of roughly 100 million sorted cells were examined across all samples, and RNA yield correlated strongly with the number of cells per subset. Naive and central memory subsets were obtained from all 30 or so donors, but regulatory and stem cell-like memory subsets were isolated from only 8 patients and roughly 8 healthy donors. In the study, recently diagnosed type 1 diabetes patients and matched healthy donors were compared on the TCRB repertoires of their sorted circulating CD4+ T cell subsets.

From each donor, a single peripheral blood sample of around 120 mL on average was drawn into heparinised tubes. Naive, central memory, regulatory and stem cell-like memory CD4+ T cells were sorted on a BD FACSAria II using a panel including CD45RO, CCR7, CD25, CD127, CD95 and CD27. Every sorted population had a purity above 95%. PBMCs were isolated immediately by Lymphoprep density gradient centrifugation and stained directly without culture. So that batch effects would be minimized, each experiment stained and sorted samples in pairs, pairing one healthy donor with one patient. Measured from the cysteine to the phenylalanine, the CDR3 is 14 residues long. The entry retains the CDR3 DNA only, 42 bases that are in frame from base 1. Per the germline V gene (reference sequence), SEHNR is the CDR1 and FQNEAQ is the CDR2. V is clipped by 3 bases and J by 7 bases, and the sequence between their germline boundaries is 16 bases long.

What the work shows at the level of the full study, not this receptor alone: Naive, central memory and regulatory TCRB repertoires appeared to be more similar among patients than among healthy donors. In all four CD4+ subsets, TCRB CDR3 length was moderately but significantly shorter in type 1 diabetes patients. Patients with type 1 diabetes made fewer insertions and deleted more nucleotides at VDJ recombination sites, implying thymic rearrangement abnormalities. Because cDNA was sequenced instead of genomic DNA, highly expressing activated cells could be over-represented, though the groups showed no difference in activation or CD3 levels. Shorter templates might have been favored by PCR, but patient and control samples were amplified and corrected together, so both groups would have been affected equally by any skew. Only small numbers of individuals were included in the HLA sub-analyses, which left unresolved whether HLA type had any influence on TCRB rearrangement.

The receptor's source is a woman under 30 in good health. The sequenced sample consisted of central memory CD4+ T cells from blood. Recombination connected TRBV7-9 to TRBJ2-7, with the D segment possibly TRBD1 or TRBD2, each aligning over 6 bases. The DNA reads TGTGCCAGCAGCTTTGGTGCCCAGGGGAGGGAGCAGTACTTC. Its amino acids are CASSFGAQGREQYF.